This T cell receptor (beta chain) originates from a study of TIL therapy for anti-PD-1-resistant metastatic lung cancer. Broader study findings: The baseline peripheral repertoire was partially replaced by infused TIL clonotypes that later decayed.

The CDR3 loop spans 12 amino acids. V lost 3 bases to trimming and J lost 8 bases; unmatched junction nucleotides: 3. CDR1 and CDR2 from the germline V gene are MGHDK and SYGVNS. Remarks on this clone: Its antigen remains unknown.

Noted time point: pre-treatment sample, taken before nivolumab and TIL therapy. Patients were adults with stage 4 NSCLC. The libraries were made with immunoSEQ v3. Using immunoSEQ multiplex PCR, the repertoire was profiled, and TCRdb retains in-frame clones only, with some absent. The repertoire holds tens of thousands of clones, with approximately 86% as singletons. The chain is built from TRBV25-1 and TRBJ1-1; 7 bases match TRBD1. This material consisted of blood, taken at baseline. The clonotype originates from a person between 25 and 80 years old with non-small cell lung cancer. In DNA, the CDR3 is TGTGCCAGCAGTGATTGGACAGGCGAAGCTTTCTTT. Encoded protein: CASSDWTGEAFF.